The source of this TCR beta chain is a study of vaccination effects on CD4 cells after COVID-19. This clone was detected a few times. Its specificity is unknown. Pools of viral peptides were used by the ViraFEST assay to expand antigen-specific CD4+ T cells ahead of sequencing. Having been cultured for roughly 10 days, the cells underwent CD4+ T cell isolation. PCR showed that the person got SARS-CoV-2 infection at some point between March and December 2020. The germline V gene has CDR1 SGHRS and CDR2 YFSETQ. This CDR3 is 13 amino acids long. The J segment lost 10 bases and the V segment lost 3 bases, leaving 9 bases of the junction unmatched. This table comes from immunoSEQ multiplex PCR, and its TCRdb copy is limited to in-frame clones, with some not included. The table lists tens of thousands of clones, around two thirds of them singletons.

The specimen was CD4+ T cells from PBMCs cultured with a peptide pool, collected before COVID-19 vaccination. The receptor was derived from a human donor who had a prior SARS-CoV-2 infection. The chain combines TRBV5-1 with TRBJ1-1; 7 nucleotides agree with TRBD1. The CDR3: CASSSTGEAGAFF. The DNA for the CDR3 is TGCGCCAGCAGCTCTACAGGGGAGGCGGGAGCTTTCTTT.